This TCR beta chain came from a study of stem cell transplantation in POMP-related autoinflammatory disease. Study background: The study hypothesized thymoproteasome defects skew the TRB repertoire via impaired CD8+ selection. CD8+ T cells were low and CD4+ cells naive-skewed before transplant. Findings and limits, study-wide: PRAID patients trended toward lower TRB diversity and higher clonality in all analyzed T-cell subsets. Fewer unique TRB V-J gene pairings were identified in patients with PRAID.

The protocol was immunoSEQ multiplex PCR, while the TCRdb copy is restricted to in-frame clones and leaves out a portion. The repertoire consists of about 10,000 clones, with approximately 86% occurring once and the leading ten covering under 55%. The CDR3 is made up of 15 amino acids. J lost 5 bases, V lost 4 bases, and 3 bases had no gene match. Germline CDR1 reads MDHEN; CDR2 reads SYDVKM. Regarding this clone: Antigen unknown.

The material sequenced was CD8+ T cells from PBMCs, taken before stem cell transplantation. The chain employs TRBV28 and TRBJ2-1; 12 positions match TRBD2. The sequence came from a human donor with POMP-related autoinflammation and immune dysregulation (PRAID). The CDR3 region is CASSSGLAGDNEQFF. In DNA form, the CDR3 reads TGTGCCAGCAGTTCGGGACTAGCGGGCGACAATGAGCAGTTCTTC.